Following are 22 T cell receptor beta chains from one sample sequenced in a study of post-analysis software for immune sequencing data. Study conclusions and caveats: TRBV5-6, TRBV5-1 and TRBV20-1 were among roughly 5 TRBV segments more frequent in patients than controls.

The antigens for these receptors are not known. The TCR beta cDNA libraries contained unique molecular identifiers. Each CDR3 protein gets one entry after TCRdb re-called the PCR reads with MiXCR. The table records roughly 580,000 distinct CDR3 sequences, roughly 40% of them present only once. The sequencing sample was made of blood. The receptors derive from a girl aged 5-17 years with multiple sclerosis.

The CDR3: CASSSLAAVAKNIQYF. The CDR3 coding sequence is TGTGCCAGCAGTTCCCTCGCCGCGGTCGCCAAAAACATTCAGTACTTC. The genes are TRBV6-5 and TRBJ2-4; D gene ambiguous. Germline CDR1 MNHEY, CDR2 SVGAGI. Trimming cost V 4 bases and J 1 base, with 14 bases left between them. The CDR3 length is 16 residues.

Only a few counts were recorded for this clonotype. The V gene is TRBV6-1, the J gene TRBJ2-1; D gene unclear. V dropped 4 bases and J dropped 6 bases, with 22 bases sitting between them. The CDR3 length is 17 residues. In germline, CDR1 is MNHNS, CDR2 SASEGT. CDR3 sequence reads: CASSAFSRMPHSNEQFF. CDR3 nucleotide sequence: TGTGCCAGCAGTGCCTTTAGTAGGATGCCCCATTCCAATGAGCAGTTCTTC.

This sequence joins TRBV12-3 or TRBV12-4 and TRBJ1-1; D is undetermined. This CDR3 contains 12 residues. V lost 2 bases and J 14 bases, leaving 15 bases between the germline ends. CDR3 amino acids: CASSLNQALGFF. CDR3 DNA: TGTGCCAGCAGTTTAAATCAAGCTTTAGGGTTCTTT.

The chain couples TRBV12-3 or TRBV12-4 to TRBJ1-1; D is unclear. The CDR3 spans 14 residues. V lost 7 bases and J 3 bases, leaving 15 bases between the germline ends. This chain's CDR3 is CASTLRHLDTEAFF. CDR3 nucleotides: TGTGCCAGCACCCTCCGACACTTAGACACTGAAGCTTTCTTT.

This chain joins TRBV12-3 or TRBV12-4 and TRBJ2-3; 10 nucleotides match TRBD2. V lost 5 bases, J lost 4 bases, and 9 bases stayed unmatched. The CDR3 runs 16 residues. CDR3 residues: CASSQVLAGIADTQYF. DNA for the CDR3: TGTGCCAGCAGTCAGGTACTAGCGGGAATCGCAGATACGCAGTATTTT.

The chain has TRBV10-3 and TRBJ1-6; 8 bases match TRBD1. The V gene end was trimmed by 6 bases and the J gene end by 9 bases; junction bases not matched to a gene: 4. The CDR3 loop spans 13 amino acids. The V gene's germline CDR1 is ENHRY and CDR2 SYGVKD. This CDR3 is CAIREQGGSPLHF. CDR3 sequence (DNA): TGTGCCATCAGGGAACAGGGGGGTTCACCCCTCCACTTT.

This clonotype was seen a handful of times. This sequence joins TRBV20-1 and TRBJ2-1; D might be TRBD2 (6 bases). The CDR3 is 15 amino acids. Trimming took off 2 bases at V and 1 base at J, with 12 bases between the two ends. Germline assignment: CDR1 DFQATT and CDR2 SNEGSKA (reference sequence). CDR3 protein: CSARLREASYNEQFF. CDR3 in DNA: TGCAGTGCTAGATTGCGGGAAGCGTCCTACAATGAGCAGTTCTTC.

This clonotype has more than one count but fewer than ten. The chain couples TRBV12-3 or TRBV12-4 to TRBJ1-5; D not certain. The CDR3 sequence is 13 residues long. V gave up 5 bases and J gave up 1 base, with 6 bases separating them. The CDR3 DNA sequence: TGTGCCAGCAGTATTCTAAGCAATCAGCCCCAGCATTTT. It codes for CASSILSNQPQHF.

DNA of the CDR3: TGTGCCAGCAGTTACGCCTTGCGGAACACTGAAGCTTTCTTT. Amino acid sequence: CASSYALRNTEAFF. This sequence joins TRBV6-2 or TRBV6-3 and TRBJ1-1; no clear D. Germline V gene sequence: CDR1 MNHEY, CDR2 SVGEGT. V lost 2 bases to trimming and J lost 1 base, with 8 bases between them. The CDR3 totals 14 residues.

The V and J genes are TRBV5-1 and TRBJ2-5, with D possibly matching TRBD1 (6 bases). The J call may be wrong; the DNA end is better matched by TRBJ2-7. Germline CDR1 reads SGHRS; CDR2 reads YFSETQ. This CDR3 region has 12 residues. CDR3 in amino acids: CASSIQGNEQYF. Written as DNA, the CDR3 is TGCGCCAGCAGCATTCAGGGGAACGAGCAGTACTTC.

The genes are TRBV24-1 and TRBJ2-5; 7 bases match TRBD2. This CDR3 is 13 amino acids long. J was trimmed by 5 bases and V by 5 bases; bases with no gene match: 4. CDR1 and CDR2 from the germline V gene are KGHDR and SFDVKD. The CDR3 spells CATSAGGKETQYF. CDR3 coding DNA: TGTGCCACCAGTGCCGGGGGGAAGGAGACCCAGTACTTC.

V is TRBV5-1 and J is TRBJ1-1; D gene uncertain. This CDR3 is built from 13 residues. The ends were cut back, 4 bases at V and 3 bases at J, with 10 bases in the middle. Germline V gives CDR1 SGHRS, CDR2 YFSETQ. CDR3 nucleotide sequence: TGCGCCAGCAGCATAAGTCGGGACACTGAAGCTTTCTTT. Translation: CASSISRDTEAFF. Filled out from reference TRBV5-1 and TRBJ1-1, the complete variable domain reads KAGVTQTPRYLIKTRGQQVTLSCSPISGHRSVSWYQQTPGQGLQFLFEYFSETQRNKGNFPGRFSGRQFSNSRSEMNVSTLELGDSALYLCASSISRDTEAFFGQGTRLTVV.

V gene TRBV10-3 combines with J gene TRBJ2-1, with D possibly being TRBD2 (6 bases). Germline lookup yields CDR1 ENHRY and CDR2 SYGVKD. Trimming took 3 bases from V and 4 from J, leaving 16 bases between them. The CDR3 has 16 amino acids. The CDR3 region has the DNA TGTGCCATCAGTGACGTCCCCGGGAGCCAATACAATGAGCAGTTCTTC. Its translation: CAISDVPGSQYNEQFF.

The chain carries TRBV20-1 and TRBJ2-1, with 7 bases identical to TRBD2. The J segment lost 4 bases and the V segment lost 3 bases, leaving 9 bases of the junction unmatched. The germline gives CDR1 DFQATT, CDR2 SNEGSKA (reference sequence). The CDR3 sequence is 15 residues long. Here the CDR3 reads CSASPFQRGYNEQFF. DNA of the CDR3: TGCAGTGCTAGCCCCTTCCAGCGGGGTTACAATGAGCAGTTCTTC.

The table lists this clonotype with a few counts. One junction end disagrees with the germline gene, perhaps due to a read error. This sequence joins TRBV7-9 and TRBJ1-1, with 7 bases that match TRBD1. The CDR3 contains 13 residues. Germline V gene data show CDR1 as SEHNR and CDR2 as FQNEAQ (reference sequence). The CDR3 protein is CACSTAGGTEAFF. The CDR3 nucleotides read TGTGCCTGCAGCACAGCAGGGGGCACTGAAGCTTTCTTT.

This chain links TRBV11-2 with TRBJ2-1, with TRBD2 matching 7 bases. Germline CDR1 SGHAT, CDR2 FQNNGV. Germline trimming cut 6 bases from V and 9 bases from J; bases unmatched to any gene: 5. This CDR3 has 12 amino acids. Written as DNA, the CDR3 is TGTGCCAGCAGTTGGACGGGGGGTGAGCAGTTCTTC. It codes for CASSWTGGEQFF. Variable domain in full (rest from reference TRBV11-2 and TRBJ2-1): EAGVAQSPRYKIIEKRQSVAFWCNPISGHATLYWYQQILGQGPKLLIQFQNNGVVDDSQLPKDRFSAERLKGVDSTLKIQPAKLEDSAVYLCASSWTGGEQFFGPGTRLTVL.

This clonotype was seen a few times. This sequence joins TRBV5-1 and TRBJ1-6; 12 nucleotides line up with TRBD1. V shed 4 bases, J shed 1 base, and the junction held 9 bases outside the gene matches. Per germline, CDR1 SGHRS and CDR2 YFSETQ. This CDR3 spans 19 amino acids. The CDR3 is CASSPLGQGAGSYNSPLHF. CDR3 DNA: TGCGCCAGCAGCCCCTTGGGACAGGGGGCAGGATCCTATAATTCACCCCTCCACTTT.

CDR3 bases: TGCAGCGTTGAAGCTGGGGGCCCCTCTGGGGAGCAGTACTTC. As protein: CSVEAGGPSGEQYF. The rearrangement joins TRBV29-1 to TRBJ2-7, with D possibly TRBD1 on 6 matching bases. Germline lookup yields CDR1 SQVTM and CDR2 ANQGSEA. The CDR3 totals 14 residues. With 1 base removed from V and 7 bases from J, the gap between germline ends came to 17 bases.

The chain links TRBV20-1 to TRBJ2-3; tentative D call: TRBD2 (6 bases). CDR1 is DFQATT, CDR2 SNEGSKA, per germline (reference sequence). V was pared by 3 bases and J by 4 bases, with 11 bases between. The CDR3 has 13 residues. As DNA, the CDR3 is TGCAGTGCTAGTGTTGCGGGGCCAGATACGCAGTATTTT. Its protein is CSASVAGPDTQYF.

This chain uses TRBV6-1 with TRBJ1-2; TRBD1 matches 8 bases. V shed 4 bases, J shed 4 bases, and the junction held 8 bases outside the gene matches. The CDR3 covers 15 residues. Per the germline V gene, CDR1 is MNHNS and CDR2 is SASEGT. The CDR3 protein is CASSGQGAGGYGYTF. The CDR3 DNA reads as TGTGCCAGCAGTGGTCAGGGGGCGGGCGGCTATGGCTACACCTTC.

About this clonotype: The junction and the germline gene differ at one end; a read error may be behind it. V is TRBV12-3 or TRBV12-4 and J is TRBJ2-1; 8 bases fit TRBD2. The CDR3 loop spans 14 amino acids. This CDR3 reads CASSLGLGGNGQFF. CDR3 sequence (DNA): TGTGCCAGCAGTTTGGGACTAGGGGGGAATGGGCAGTTCTTC.

V gene TRBV12-3 or TRBV12-4 combines with J gene TRBJ1-1; D possibly corresponds to TRBD1 (5 bases). This CDR3 contains 14 residues. The V end was cut by 6 bases, the J end by 7 bases, with 18 bases between. As DNA, the CDR3 is TGTGCCAGCAGCCCGACAAGTGGGGACGTTGAAGCTTTCTTT. Its translation is CASSPTSGDVEAFF.